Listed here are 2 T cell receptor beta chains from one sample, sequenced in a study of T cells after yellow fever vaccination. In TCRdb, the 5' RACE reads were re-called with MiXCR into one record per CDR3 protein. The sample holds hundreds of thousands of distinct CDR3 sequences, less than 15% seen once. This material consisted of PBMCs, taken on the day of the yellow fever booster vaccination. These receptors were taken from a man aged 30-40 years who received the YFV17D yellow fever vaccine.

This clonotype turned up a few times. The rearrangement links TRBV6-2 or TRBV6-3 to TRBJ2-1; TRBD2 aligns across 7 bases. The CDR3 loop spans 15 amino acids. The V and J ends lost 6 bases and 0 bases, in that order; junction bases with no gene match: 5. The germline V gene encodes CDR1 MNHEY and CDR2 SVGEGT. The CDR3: CASRRAGSSYNEQFF. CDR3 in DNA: TGTGCCAGCAGGCGAGCGGGGAGCTCCTACAATGAGCAGTTCTTC.

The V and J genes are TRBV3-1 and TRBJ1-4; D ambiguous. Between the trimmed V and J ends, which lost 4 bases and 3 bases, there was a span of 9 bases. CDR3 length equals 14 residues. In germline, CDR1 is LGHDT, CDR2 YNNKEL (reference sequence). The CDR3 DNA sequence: TGTGCCAGCAGCCCCCAGAGGGCTAATGAAAAACTGTTTTTT. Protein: CASSPQRANEKLFF.